The T cell receptor beta chain under discussion was sequenced for a study of CD8+ T cells in alopecia areata. Study-wide points: Elevated clonality characterized lesional scalp relative to normal scalp, particularly in alopecia totalis/universalis.

Obtained from alopecia areata patients were lesional scalp punch biopsies along with peripheral blood. Sorting of PBMCs yielded the CD4+ and CD8+ T cells. RNA extraction and reverse transcription yielded cDNA as sequencing template. Repertoires were generated with immunoSEQ multiplex PCR, while TCRdb's copy carries only in-frame clones and drops some. The sample records about 64,000 clones, roughly 46% being singletons. Concerning this clone: As yet, its antigen is unknown.

The clonotype comes from a human donor with alopecia areata. Sequences were obtained from NKG2D-low CD8+ T cells sorted from blood.

In DNA, the CDR3 is TGTGCCAGCAGCCAACGAGCTAGCGGAGGCACAGATACGCAGTATTTT. Residues: CASSQRASGGTDTQYF. The V gene is TRBV7-7, the J gene TRBJ2-3; TRBD2 agrees at 7 bases. CDR3 length equals 16 residues. Germline CDR1 and CDR2: SSHAT and FNYEAQ (reference sequence). V shed 5 bases, J shed 1 base, and the junction held 9 bases outside the gene matches.